The T cell receptor beta chain under discussion was sequenced for a study of shared clonotypes between healthy human individuals. For the study at large: The study drew on two women and a few men aged 18 to 49 as donors. The plates for each donor numbered three CD4 naive, three CD4 memory, two CD8 naive and one CD8 memory.

Germline CDR1 MGHRA, CDR2 YSYEKL. Trimming shortened V by 1 base and J by 0 bases, and 25 bases separated the two germline ends. The CDR3 has 20 amino acids. Comments on this clone: Its specificity is not known.

Profiling relied on immunoSEQ multiplex PCR, and the TCRdb table lists in-frame clones only, not all of them. Among millions of clones listed, roughly 93% were seen once. Study conclusions and caveats: Apart from blood, nothing was sampled; tissue repertoires likely differ.

Splitting the CD4+ cells yielded a CD45RA+ naive subset and a CD45RA-negative memory subset. The sample consisted of naive CD4+ T cells from PBMCs. Subset indicated: CD45RA+ positively selected. The receptor comes from a man aged 18-30 years in good health. Some clones in this sample may be carry-over from other donors' samples. The chain couples TRBV4-1 to TRBJ2-7; D possibly corresponds to TRBD2 (5 bases). The CDR3 loop is CASSQVVPDFSRPSSYEQYF. CDR3 coding DNA: TGCGCCAGCAGCCAAGTTGTCCCGGACTTTTCGAGGCCATCCTCCTACGAGCAGTACTTC.